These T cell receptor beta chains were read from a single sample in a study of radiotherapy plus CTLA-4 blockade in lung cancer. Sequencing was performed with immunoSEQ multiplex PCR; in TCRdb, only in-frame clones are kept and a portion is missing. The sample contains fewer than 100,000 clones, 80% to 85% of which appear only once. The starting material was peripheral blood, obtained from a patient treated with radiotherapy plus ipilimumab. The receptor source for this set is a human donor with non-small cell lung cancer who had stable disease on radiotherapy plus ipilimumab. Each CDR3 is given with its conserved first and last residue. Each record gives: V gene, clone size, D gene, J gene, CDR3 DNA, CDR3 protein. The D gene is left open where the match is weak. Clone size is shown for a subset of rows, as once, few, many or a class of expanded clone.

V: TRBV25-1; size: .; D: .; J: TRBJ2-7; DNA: TGTGCCAGCAGTGACCTTGGCGGTCCTAGCTCCTACGAGCAGTACTTC; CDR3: CASSDLGGPSSYEQYF
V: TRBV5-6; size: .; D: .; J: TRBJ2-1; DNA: TGTGCCAGCAGCTTGGGCAACAGACTCTTCTACAATGAGCAGTTCTTC; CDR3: CASSLGNRLFYNEQFF
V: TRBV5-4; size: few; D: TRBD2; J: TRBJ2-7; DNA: TGTGCCAGCAGCCGGGAGGGGCAGGGGCGGTACGAGCAGTACTTC; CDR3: CASSREGQGRYEQYF
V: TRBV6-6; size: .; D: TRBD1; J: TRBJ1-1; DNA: TGTGCCAGCACCTTACAGGGGACTGAAGCTTTCTTT; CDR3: CASTLQGTEAFF
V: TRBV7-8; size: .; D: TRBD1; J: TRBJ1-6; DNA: TGTGCCAGCAGCTCCGGACAGGAACTCTCACCCCTCCACTTT; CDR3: CASSSGQELSPLHF
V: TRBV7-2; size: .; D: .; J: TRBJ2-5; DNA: TGTGCCAGCGCCGGGGGAACCTACCAAGAGACCCAGTACTTC; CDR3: CASAGGTYQETQYF
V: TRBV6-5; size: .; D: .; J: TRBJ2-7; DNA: TGTGCCAGCCGGGGGGCCAACGAGCAGTACTTC; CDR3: CASRGANEQYF
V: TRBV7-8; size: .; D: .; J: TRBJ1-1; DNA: TGTGCCAGCAGCCTAGGGGGGCGAGGGACTGAAGCTTTCTTT; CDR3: CASSLGGRGTEAFF
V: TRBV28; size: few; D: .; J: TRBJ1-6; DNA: TGTGCCAGCAGTTTGGACAACTCCTATAATTCACCCCTCCACTTT; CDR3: CASSLDNSYNSPLHF
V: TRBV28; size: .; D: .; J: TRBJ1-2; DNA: TGTGCCAGCAAAGGGCGTAGGTACGGCTATGGCTACACCTTC; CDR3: CASKGRRYGYGYTF
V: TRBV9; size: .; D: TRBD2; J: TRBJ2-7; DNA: TGTGCCAGCAGCCTTTCTAGCGGGGGTCCCTACGAGCAGTACTTC; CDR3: CASSLSSGGPYEQYF
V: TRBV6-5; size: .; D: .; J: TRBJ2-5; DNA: TGTGCCAGCAGTTCCAGAGGATTCCCCCAAGAGACCCAGTACTTC; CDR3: CASSSRGFPQETQYF
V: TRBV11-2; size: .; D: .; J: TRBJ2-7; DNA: TGTGCCAGCAGGCGGGCCCCAACTAGTAACGAGCAGTACTTC; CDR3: CASRRAPTSNEQYF
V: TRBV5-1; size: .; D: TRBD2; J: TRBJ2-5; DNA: TGCGCCAGCAGCCCCGGGAGCGGGGGGGCCGGAGAGACCCAGTACTTC; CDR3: CASSPGSGGAGETQYF
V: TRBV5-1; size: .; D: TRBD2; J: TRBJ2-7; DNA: TGCGCCAGCAGCTTGGATCTAGCGGGAGCGGGGGAGCAGTACTTC; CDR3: CASSLDLAGAGEQYF
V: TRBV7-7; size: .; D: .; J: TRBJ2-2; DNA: TGTGCTAGCAGCAGTTCGCGCAGCGGGGAGCTGTTTTTT; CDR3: CASSSSRSGELFF
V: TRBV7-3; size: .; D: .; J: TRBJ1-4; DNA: TGTGCCAGCAGCTTATCCCCGGGGGAAAAACTGTTTTTT; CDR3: CASSLSPGEKLFF
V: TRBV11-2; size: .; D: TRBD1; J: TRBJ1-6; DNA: TGTGCCAGCAGCCCCGACAGGGCTTCACCCCTCCACTTT; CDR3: CASSPDRASPLHF
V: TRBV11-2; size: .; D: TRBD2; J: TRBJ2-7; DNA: TGTGCCAGCAGCTCCCTAGCGGGAGCCCGATGGGTCGAGCAGTACTTC; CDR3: CASSSLAGARWVEQYF
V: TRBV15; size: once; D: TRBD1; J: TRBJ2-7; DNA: TGTGCCACCACTGGACAGGGGGACTACGAGCAGTACTTC; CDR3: CATTGQGDYEQYF
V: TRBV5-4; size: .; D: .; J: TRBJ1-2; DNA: TGTGCCAGCAGCTTGGACAGGGTCTATGGCTACACCTTC; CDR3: CASSLDRVYGYTF
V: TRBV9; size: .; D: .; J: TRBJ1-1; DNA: TGTGCCAGCAGCGTAGAGAGTAGTGGGGGCGGCACTGAAGCTTTCTTT; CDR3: CASSVESSGGGTEAFF
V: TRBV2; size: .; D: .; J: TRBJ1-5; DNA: TGTGCCAGCACCGACTGGATGGCTAGCAATCAGCCCCAGCATTTT; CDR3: CASTDWMASNQPQHF